The 6 T cell receptor beta chains listed next were all sequenced from one sample in a study of esophageal squamous cell carcinoma under preoperative chemotherapy. Each CDR3 protein gets one entry after TCRdb re-called the PCR reads with MiXCR. Of about 9,300 distinct CDR3 sequences in the sample, approximately 50% were seen once. Time point described: after preoperative PTX-NDP chemotherapy. Sampling was carried out from a patient given preoperative chemotherapy. These receptors came from a human donor with esophageal squamous cell carcinoma. The donor label of this sample is uncertain.

A note on this clonotype: The junction departs from germline at one end; a sequencing error may be responsible. The V gene is TRBV6-1, the J gene TRBJ2-5; D is undetermined. The CDR3 is 14 residues long. Per the germline V gene, CDR1 is MNHNS and CDR2 is SASEGT. The CDR3 sequence: CASNRRLHQETQHF. The CDR3 bases are TGTGCCAGCAACCGACGCCTCCACCAAGAGACCCAGCACTTC.

This clonotype was detected only a few times. The rearrangement joins TRBV18 to TRBJ2-1, with no clear D. The CDR3 is made up of 15 amino acids. V lost 2 bases to trimming and J lost 10 bases, with 18 bases between them. Looked up from germline, CDR1 is KGHSH and CDR2 is LQKENI. CDR3 DNA: TGTGCCAGCTCACCATTGGCATCCCGGCACTACGAGCAGTTCTTC. This sequence encodes CASSPLASRHYEQFF. Full variable domain (remainder filled in from reference TRBV18 and TRBJ2-1): NAGVMQNPRHLVRRRGQEARLRCSPMKGHSHVYWYRQLPEEGLKFMVYLQKENIIDESGMPKERFSAEFPKEGPSILRIQQVVRGDSAAYFCASSPLASRHYEQFFGPGTRLTVL.

Regarding this clonotype: The junction departs from germline at one end; a sequencing error may be responsible. The chain recombines TRBV11-2 with TRBJ2-3; TRBD2 matches at 9 bases. The CDR3 extends over 14 amino acids. CDR1 is SGHAT, CDR2 FQNNGV, per germline. CDR3 sequence: CASSGGRHQETQYF. In DNA, the CDR3 is TGTGCGAGCAGCGGGGGGCGTCACCAAGAGACGCAGTATTTC.

This clonotype is labeled as medium-sized. The chain uses TRBV27 and TRBJ2-1, with D possibly being TRBD1 (5 bases). Trimming pared 6 bases from V and 13 bases from J, leaving 19 bases between. Germline lookup yields CDR1 MNHEY and CDR2 SMNVEV (reference sequence). The CDR3 is made up of 13 amino acids. The CDR3 region is CASSHRQQETQFF. CDR3 nucleotides: TGTGCCAGCAGCCACCGACAGCAAGAGACCCAGTTCTTC.

This clonotype was counted ten times or more. The CDR3 DNA sequence: TGTGCCAGCAGTTACTCGACCCCTGGAGGCTACACCTTC. Translating gives CASSYSTPGGYTF. The gene calls are TRBV6-5 and TRBJ1-2; D uncertain. CDR1 is MNHEY, CDR2 SVGAGI, per germline. V was cut by 0 bases and J by 8 bases, with 10 bases left in between. The CDR3 is made up of 13 amino acids.

The genes are TRBV6-1 and TRBJ2-2, with unresolved D. CDR3 length: 16 residues. Germline CDR1 is MNHNS and CDR2 is SASEGT. Trimming cost V 5 bases and J 2 bases, with 15 bases left between them. CDR3 sequence reads: CASSLGPQINTGELFF. CDR3 nucleotide sequence: TGTGCCAGCAGTCTCGGTCCGCAGATAAACACCGGGGAGCTGTTTTTT.